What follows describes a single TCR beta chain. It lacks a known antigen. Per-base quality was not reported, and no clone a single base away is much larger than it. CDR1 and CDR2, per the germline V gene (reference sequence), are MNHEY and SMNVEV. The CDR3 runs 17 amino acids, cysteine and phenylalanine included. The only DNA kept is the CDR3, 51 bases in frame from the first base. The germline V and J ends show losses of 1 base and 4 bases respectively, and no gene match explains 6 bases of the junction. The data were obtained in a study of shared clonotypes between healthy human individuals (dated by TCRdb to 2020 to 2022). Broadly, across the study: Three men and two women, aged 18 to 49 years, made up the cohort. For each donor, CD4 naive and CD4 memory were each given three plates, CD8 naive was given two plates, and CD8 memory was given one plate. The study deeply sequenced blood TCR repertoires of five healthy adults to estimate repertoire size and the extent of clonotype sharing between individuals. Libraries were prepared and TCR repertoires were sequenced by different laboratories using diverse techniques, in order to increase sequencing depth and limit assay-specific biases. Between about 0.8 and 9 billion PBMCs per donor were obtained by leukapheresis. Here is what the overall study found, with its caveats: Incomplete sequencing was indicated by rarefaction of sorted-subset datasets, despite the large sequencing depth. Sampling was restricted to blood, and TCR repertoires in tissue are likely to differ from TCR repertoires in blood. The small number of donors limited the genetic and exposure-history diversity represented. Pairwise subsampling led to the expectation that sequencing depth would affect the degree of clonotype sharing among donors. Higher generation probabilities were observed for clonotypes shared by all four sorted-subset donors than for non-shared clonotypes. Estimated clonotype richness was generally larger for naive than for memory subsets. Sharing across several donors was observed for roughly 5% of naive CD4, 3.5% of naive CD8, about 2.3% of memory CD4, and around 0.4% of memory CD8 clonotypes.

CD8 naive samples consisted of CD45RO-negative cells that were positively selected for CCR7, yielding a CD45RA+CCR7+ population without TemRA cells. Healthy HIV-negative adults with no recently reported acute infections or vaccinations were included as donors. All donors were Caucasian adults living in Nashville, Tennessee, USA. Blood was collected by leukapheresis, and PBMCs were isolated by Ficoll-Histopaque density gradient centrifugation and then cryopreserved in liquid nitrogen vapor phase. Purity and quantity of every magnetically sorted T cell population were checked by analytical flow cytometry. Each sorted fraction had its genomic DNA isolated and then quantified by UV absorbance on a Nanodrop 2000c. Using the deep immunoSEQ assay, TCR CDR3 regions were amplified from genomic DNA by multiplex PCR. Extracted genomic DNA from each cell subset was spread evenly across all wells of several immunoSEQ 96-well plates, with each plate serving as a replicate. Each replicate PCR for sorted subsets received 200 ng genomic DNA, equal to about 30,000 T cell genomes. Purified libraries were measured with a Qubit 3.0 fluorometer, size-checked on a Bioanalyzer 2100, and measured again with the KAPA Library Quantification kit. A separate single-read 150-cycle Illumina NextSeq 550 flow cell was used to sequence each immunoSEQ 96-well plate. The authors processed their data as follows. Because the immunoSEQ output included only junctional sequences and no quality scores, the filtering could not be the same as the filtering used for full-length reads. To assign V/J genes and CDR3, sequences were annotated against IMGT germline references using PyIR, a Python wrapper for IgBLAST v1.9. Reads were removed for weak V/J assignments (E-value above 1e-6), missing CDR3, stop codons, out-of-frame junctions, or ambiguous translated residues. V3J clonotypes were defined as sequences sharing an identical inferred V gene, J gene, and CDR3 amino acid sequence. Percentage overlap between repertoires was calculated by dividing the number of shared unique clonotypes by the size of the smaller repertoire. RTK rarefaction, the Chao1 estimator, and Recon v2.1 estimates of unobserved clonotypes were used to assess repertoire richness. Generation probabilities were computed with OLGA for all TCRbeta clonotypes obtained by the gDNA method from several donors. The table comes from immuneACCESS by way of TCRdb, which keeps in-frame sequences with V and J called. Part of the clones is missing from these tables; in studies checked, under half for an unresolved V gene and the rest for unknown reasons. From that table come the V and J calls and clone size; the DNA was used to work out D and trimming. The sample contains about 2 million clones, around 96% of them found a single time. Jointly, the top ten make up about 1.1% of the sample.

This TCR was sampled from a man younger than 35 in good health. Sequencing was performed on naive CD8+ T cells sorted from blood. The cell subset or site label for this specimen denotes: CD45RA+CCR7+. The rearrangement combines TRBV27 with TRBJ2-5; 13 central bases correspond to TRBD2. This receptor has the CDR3 CASSLYKLAGGPETQYF. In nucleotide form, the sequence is TGTGCCAGCAGTTTATACAAACTAGCGGGGGGGCCAGAGACCCAGTACTTC.